These 10 T cell receptor beta chains share one sample of origin, sequenced in a study of spatial heterogeneity in lung cancer. General observations from the study: Tracking of tumor mutation counts was seen in expanded intratumoral alpha and beta TCR counts.

MiXCR was run by TCRdb on the 5' RACE reads, yielding one entry per CDR3 protein. In the table there are roughly 800 distinct CDR3 sequences, around 10% of which are singletons. Time point: sample taken at primary tumor resection. What these receptors recognize is not known. Source: lung tumor tissue, taken at surgery. The receptors shown here come from a male donor with early-stage non-small cell lung cancer.

By its share, this clonotype is medium-sized (0.01 to 0.1%). CDR3 region: CATSDWTAEVGYTF. The DNA for the CDR3 is TGTGCCACCAGTGACTGGACCGCCGAGGTGGGCTACACCTTC. The V gene is TRBV24-1, the J gene TRBJ1-2; D unresolved. The germline gives CDR1 KGHDR, CDR2 SFDVKD. This CDR3 has 14 residues. The V and J ends lost 4 bases and 8 bases respectively, with 16 bases between them.

Sample share makes this clonotype medium-sized. The chain joins TRBV5-6 to TRBJ1-5; TRBD1 might be the D (5 bases). The CDR3 loop spans 14 amino acids. Germline CDR1 SGHDT, CDR2 YYEEEE. Trimming pared 1 base from V and 4 bases from J, leaving 9 bases between. The CDR3 spells CASSLYGGNQPQHF. CDR3 sequence (DNA): TGTGCCAGCAGCTTGTACGGGGGGAATCAGCCCCAGCATTTT.

In its sample, this clonotype ranks as medium-sized. The chain links TRBV6-1 to TRBJ2-3, with TRBD1 matching 9 bases. The J segment lost 1 base and the V segment lost 2 bases, leaving 4 bases of the junction unmatched. Germline V gives CDR1 MNHNS, CDR2 SASEGT. The CDR3 sequence is 16 residues long. The CDR3 region is CASSEFWTGGTDTQYF. Here the CDR3 DNA reads TGTGCCAGCAGTGAATTCTGGACAGGGGGCACAGATACGCAGTATTTT.

This clonotype is judged medium-sized (0.01 to 0.1%). The V call is TRBV25-1, the J call TRBJ2-6; D possibly uses TRBD1 or TRBD2 (5 bases each). CDR1 and CDR2 from the germline V gene are MGHDK and SYGVNS. The length of the CDR3 is 16 residues. Trimming removed 1 base at V and 0 bases at J, with 7 bases between. CDR3 loop: CASSEWGYSGANVLTF. The DNA for the CDR3 is TGTGCCAGCAGTGAATGGGGGTACTCTGGGGCCAACGTCCTGACTTTC.

Turning to this clonotype: A much larger clone lies a single base off, so this may be a read error. The chain has TRBV30 and TRBJ2-5; unclear D gene. The CDR3 is 12 amino acids. CDR1 and CDR2 (germline): GTSNPN, SVGIG (reference sequence). The CDR3, as DNA: TGTGTCTGGAGTGCTAGGGAAGAGACCCAGTACTTC. Translated, it gives CVWSAREETQYF.

In its sample, this clonotype is medium-sized. The chain carries TRBV6-1 and TRBJ2-7, with 9 bases that match TRBD1. Germline values: CDR1 MNHNS, CDR2 SASEGT. The CDR3 is 14 amino acids. With V trimmed by 6 bases and J by 3 bases, 6 bases remained unmatched. This CDR3 is CASSRDRAFYEQYV. Written as DNA, the CDR3 is TGTGCCAGCAGCCGGGACAGGGCCTTCTACGAGCAGTACGTC.

This clonotype is categorized as large. The V call is TRBV7-9, the J call TRBJ2-1, with D perhaps TRBD1 or TRBD2 (6 bases each). CDR3 size: 14 residues. Looked up from germline, CDR1 is SEHNR and CDR2 is FQNEAQ (reference sequence). V shed 5 bases and J shed 4 bases, with 12 bases lying between them. CDR3: CASSPGGSYNEQFF. The CDR3 coding sequence is TGTGCCAGCAGCCCCGGGGGCAGTTACAATGAGCAGTTCTTC.

Sample share makes this clonotype hyperexpanded. J is TRBJ2-3 and V is TRBV18, with D tentatively TRBD2 (6 bases). The V and J ends lost 0 bases and 5 bases respectively, with 12 bases between them. Germline CDR1 is KGHSH and CDR2 is LQKENI. The CDR3 length is 15 residues. The CDR3, as DNA: TGTGCCAGCTCACCACCCCGTCCGGAGGGAGATACGCAGTATTTT. This translates into CASSPPRPEGDTQYF.

The gene calls are TRBV20-1 and TRBJ1-1; tentative D call: TRBD1 (5 bases). V lost 3 bases and J lost 5, with 25 bases in between. There are 17 residues in the CDR3. Germline V gene sequence: CDR1 DFQATT, CDR2 SNEGSKA (reference sequence). CDR3 bases: TGCAGTGCTAGGGACTTACGGGGGTCAGATCAAGGAACTGAAGCTTTCTTT. Translation: CSARDLRGSDQGTEAFF.

This clonotype is deemed medium-sized (0.01 to 0.1%). The rearrangement links TRBV20-1 to TRBJ2-7, with 7 bases that match TRBD2. The CDR3 has 14 amino acids. V was pared by 3 bases and J by 7 bases, with 12 bases of the junction left unmatched. The V gene's germline CDR1 is DFQATT and CDR2 SNEGSKA (reference sequence). CDR3 residues: CSARGRRLADEQYF. CDR3 DNA: TGCAGTGCTAGGGGTCGCAGGCTAGCGGATGAGCAGTACTTC.